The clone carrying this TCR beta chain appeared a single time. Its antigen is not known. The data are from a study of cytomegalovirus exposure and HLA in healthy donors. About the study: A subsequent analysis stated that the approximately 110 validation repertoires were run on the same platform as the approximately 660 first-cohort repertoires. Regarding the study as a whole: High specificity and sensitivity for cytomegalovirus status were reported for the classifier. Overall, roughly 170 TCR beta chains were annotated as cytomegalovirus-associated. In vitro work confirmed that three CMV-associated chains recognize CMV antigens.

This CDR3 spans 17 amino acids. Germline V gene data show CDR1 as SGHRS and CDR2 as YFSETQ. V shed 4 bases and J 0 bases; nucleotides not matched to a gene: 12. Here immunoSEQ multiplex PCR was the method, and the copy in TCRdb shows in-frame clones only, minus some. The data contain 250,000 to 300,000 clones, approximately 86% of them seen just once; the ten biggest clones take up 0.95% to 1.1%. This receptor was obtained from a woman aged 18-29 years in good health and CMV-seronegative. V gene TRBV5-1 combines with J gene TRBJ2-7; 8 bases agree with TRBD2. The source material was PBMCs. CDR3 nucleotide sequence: TGCGCCAGCAGCCCGGCCGTCAGACTAGCGACCTCCTACGAGCAGTACTTC. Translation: CASSPAVRLATSYEQYF. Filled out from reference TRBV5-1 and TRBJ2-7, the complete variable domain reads KAGVTQTPRYLIKTRGQQVTLSCSPISGHRSVSWYQQTPGQGLQFLFEYFSETQRNKGNFPGRFSGRQFSNSRSEMNVSTLELGDSALYLCASSPAVRLATSYEQYFGPGTRLTVT.